This T cell receptor (beta chain) originates from a study of OX40 agonist ivuxolimab in advanced cancers. Study overall: The patients received ivuxolimab by intravenous route every 2 weeks at 0.01 to 10 mg/kg. Partial responses were achieved by three patients, one with hepatocellular carcinoma and two with cutaneous melanoma.

As regards this clone: Its antigen remains unidentified.

Germline-derived CDR1 and CDR2 are SGDLS and YYNGEE. After removal of 2 bases from V and 0 bases from J, the junction contained 11 bases not matched to a gene. The CDR3 runs to 18 residues. Overall study findings and caveats: CD8+ T cells showed, on average, more clonal expansion than CD4+ cells.

TCRdb's table, derived via immunoSEQ multiplex PCR, lists solely in-frame clones and lacks some. The sample shows 25,000 to 35,000 clones, about 80% of them seen only once. The study sampled blood at baseline, cycle 4 day 1, and cycle 7 day 1. The receptor was derived from an adult with an advanced solid tumor such as melanoma, head and neck, liver or kidney cancer. This rearrangement joins TRBV9 to TRBJ2-5, with 9 bases aligning to TRBD2. Here the sequenced sample was CD4+ or CD8+ T cells sorted from blood, taken in a trial of the OX40 agonist ivuxolimab. The CDR3 sequence is CASSVYSGGVGYQETQYF. CDR3 bases: TGTGCCAGCAGCGTGTATAGCGGGGGTGTGGGGTACCAAGAGACCCAGTACTTC.